A selection of T cell receptor beta chains follows, all from one sample in a study of shared clonotypes between healthy human individuals. Sequenced by immunoSEQ multiplex PCR; TCRdb stores in-frame clones only, minus some. Found here are 850,000 to 1,100,000 clones, approximately 75% of them singletons; the top ten hold 0.89%. What was sequenced was memory CD4+ T cells from PBMCs. All receptors come from a young man in good health. Some clones in this sample may be carry-over from other donors' samples. The CDR3 runs from the conserved cysteine through the conserved F or W. The D gene is left open where the match is weak. Clone size, where shown, is once, few, many, or a class for clones that have expanded.

j_call d_call v_call clone_size cdr3_nt cdr3_aa
TRBJ2-3 NA TRBV14 NA TGTGCCAGCAGCCCACGGACAAGATGGAGCACAGATACGCAGTATTTT CASSPRTRWSTDTQYF
TRBJ1-2 TRBD1 TRBV4-2 NA TGTGCCAGCAGCCTGGGGACCAGGGGGCAAACGTATGGCTACACCTTC CASSLGTRGQTYGYTF
TRBJ1-4 NA TRBV28 NA TGTGCCAGCGGGACGACTAATGAAAAACTGTTTTTT CASGTTNEKLFF
TRBJ2-5 TRBD2 TRBV7-9 NA TGTGCCAGCAGCCGTGGACTAGCGGGAGATAAAGAGACCCAGTACTTC CASSRGLAGDKETQYF
TRBJ1-4 NA TRBV5-1 NA TGCGCCAGCAGCTTGGAGGGGAGTCCAGAAAAACTGTTTTTT CASSLEGSPEKLFF
TRBJ2-7 NA TRBV10-3 NA TGTGCCATCAGTACTCCCGGGACGTACTTGGAGCAGTACTTC CAISTPGTYLEQYF
TRBJ2-2 NA TRBV14 NA TGTGCCAGCAGCCCTATCCTACACGGAGGGAGCACCGGGGAGCTGTTTTTT CASSPILHGGSTGELFF
TRBJ2-3 NA TRBV5-1 NA TGCGCCACTAAACCAGGGGGGACGTCCGCCCCCGATACGCAGTATTTT CATKPGGTSAPDTQYF
TRBJ1-1 NA TRBV6-5 NA TGTGCCAGCAGTTACGTACAGGGACCCTCTGAAGCTTTCTTT CASSYVQGPSEAFF
TRBJ2-5 TRBD1 TRBV9 NA TGTGCCAGCAGCCAGGGGGTACAGGGAGAGACCCAGTACTTC CASSQGVQGETQYF
TRBJ2-1 NA TRBV11-2 many TGTGCCAGCAGCTTAGAGTTGCGAGTTGAGCAGTTCTTC CASSLELRVEQFF
TRBJ2-5 NA TRBV28 NA TGTGCCAGCAGTTTGGGGGGAGTTCAAGAGACCCAGTACTTC CASSLGGVQETQYF
TRBJ1-5 NA TRBV5-6 NA TGTGCCAGCAGCTTGGTCGATCAGCCCCAGCATTTT CASSLVDQPQHF
TRBJ2-7 NA TRBV5-1 NA TGTGCCAGCAGCTTGTATGCCTACGAGCAGTACTTC CASSLYAYEQYF
TRBJ2-1 TRBD2 TRBV14 few TGTGCCAGCAGCCAAGAAAGGCCTAGCGGGAGGCCCCTCGATGAGCAGTTCTTC CASSQERPSGRPLDEQFF
TRBJ1-6 NA TRBV12-2 NA TGTGCAAGTCGCTTATCCCGAGACAGGGATAATTCACCCCTCCACTTT CASRLSRDRDNSPLHF
TRBJ2-1 TRBD2 TRBV6-4 few TGTGCCACCCTATGGACTAGCGACAATGAGCAGTTCTTC CATLWTSDNEQFF
TRBJ2-3 TRBD2 TRBV27 NA TGTGCCAGCAGTTTAAGGCCCCTAGCGGGAGGTCGAGATACGCAGTATTTT CASSLRPLAGGRDTQYF
TRBJ2-1 NA TRBV6-5 NA TGTGCCAGCAGACCCGGGACACGCTACAATGAGCAGTTCTTC CASRPGTRYNEQFF
TRBJ1-1 NA TRBV4-3 NA TGCGCCAGCAGCCAAGAGGCGGGGACTGAAGCTTTCTTT CASSQEAGTEAFF
TRBJ2-5 NA TRBV30 NA TGTGCCTGGAGTGTAGGCCCCGGGAACCTGAAAGAGACCCAGTACTTC CAWSVGPGNLKETQYF
TRBJ2-7 NA TRBV6-5 NA TGTGCCAGCAGTTACTCGTCCAGACCGCACGAGCAGTACTTC CASSYSSRPHEQYF
TRBJ2-3 NA TRBV5-1 few TGCGCCAGCCGGGACCCAGGAGGCGGAGATACGCAGTATTTT CASRDPGGGDTQYF
TRBJ2-5 TRBD2 TRBV30 NA TGTGCCTGGAGTGTAGCGGGATGGGTAGGGGAGCAGTACTTC CAWSVAGWVGEQYF
TRBJ2-2 NA TRBV6-1 NA TGTGCCAGCAGTGTTCGGACTCCTGACACCGGGGAGCTGTTTTTT CASSVRTPDTGELFF
TRBJ2-5 NA TRBV5-4 NA TGTGCCAGCAGCCCGGGGATCGGGAGTTCAGAGACCCAGTACTTC CASSPGIGSSETQYF
TRBJ1-1 NA TRBV5-1 NA TGCGCCAGCAGCGGGACTGGCCCCGGGTTAACTGAAGCTTTCTTT CASSGTGPGLTEAFF
TRBJ2-3 NA TRBV18 NA TGTGCCAGCTCACCCCGGGACGACCGCACAGATACGCAGTATTTT CASSPRDDRTDTQYF
TRBJ2-3 NA TRBV9 few TGTGCCAGCAGCCCACCAGGGGGGGCAGATACGCAGTATTTT CASSPPGGADTQYF
TRBJ2-5 NA TRBV5-1 NA TGCGCCAGCAGCTGGGATAGAGGCGATCATGGCGAGACCCAGTACTTC CASSWDRGDHGETQYF
TRBJ2-2 NA TRBV28 NA TGTGCCAGTACACAGGGTTCCGGGGAGCTGTTTTTT CASTQGSGELFF
TRBJ1-4 NA TRBV30 NA TGTGCCTGGAGTGTAATCACAGCGGCTTCGGAAAAACTGTTTTTT CAWSVITAASEKLFF
TRBJ2-5 NA TRBV6-1 NA TGTGCCAGCAGTGAAGAAGGTGGGGGGGCAGAGACCCAGTACTTC CASSEEGGGAETQYF
TRBJ2-3 TRBD1 TRBV9 NA TGTGCCAGCAGCGCACAGACAGGGGAGATAGATACGCAGTATTTT CASSAQTGEIDTQYF
TRBJ2-1 NA TRBV5-1 NA TGCGCCAGCAGCATGCGGTCTGGCGATGAGCAGTTCTTC CASSMRSGDEQFF
TRBJ2-7 NA TRBV11-2 NA TGTGCCAGCAGCTTATATACGGAAGGGAGAAGGTCCTACGAGCAGTACTTC CASSLYTEGRRSYEQYF
TRBJ1-2 NA TRBV5-6 once TGTGCCAGCAGCCTCGAGACTTATGGCTACACCTTC CASSLETYGYTF
TRBJ1-2 TRBD1 TRBV7-6 NA TGTGCCAGCAGCTCCCTACCCCCGGGACAGGGATATGGCTACACCTTC CASSSLPPGQGYGYTF
TRBJ2-2 TRBD2 TRBV28 NA TGTGCCAGCAGTTTATTCTGGAGCGGGAGAGGAGGTCCCGGGGAGCTGTTTTTT CASSLFWSGRGGPGELFF
TRBJ2-1 TRBD1 TRBV18 once TGTGCCAGCTCACCACCTAGACTTGGACAGGTTGACTCCTACAATGAGCAGTTCTTC CASSPPRLGQVDSYNEQFF
TRBJ1-1 TRBD1 TRBV6-5 NA TGTGCCAGTAAATGGGACAGGACGAACACTGAAGCTTTCTTT CASKWDRTNTEAFF
TRBJ1-3 TRBD1 TRBV12-5 NA TGTGCTAGTGGTTTGGACCATAATTACTCGGGACAGGGAAAAAATCGCTCTGGAAACACCATATATTTT CASGLDHNYSGQGKNRSGNTIYF
TRBJ1-4 NA TRBV28 NA TGTGCCAGCAGTCTAGGCGGATCGGGGGGGGAAAAACTGTTTTTT CASSLGGSGGEKLFF
TRBJ1-4 TRBD1 TRBV9 NA TGTGCCAGCAGCGCTGGGACAGGGGGCGGAGGGAGTGAAAAACTGTTTTTT CASSAGTGGGGSEKLFF
TRBJ1-1 NA TRBV5-4 few TGTGCCAGCATCCCCCCCGGAAGGGTCGCAACCACTGAAGCTTTCTTT CASIPPGRVATTEAFF
TRBJ1-1 NA TRBV14 NA TGTGCCAGCAGCCAACTCGACCCTCGGAGGGGGACTGAAGCTTTCTTT CASSQLDPRRGTEAFF
TRBJ2-7 TRBD1 TRBV19 once TGTGCCAGTAACCAGACAGGGGGCTCCTACGAGCAGTACTTC CASNQTGGSYEQYF
TRBJ2-7 NA TRBV29-1 many TGCAGCGTTGTAGGCAGCTCCTACGAGCAGTACTTC CSVVGSSYEQYF
TRBJ2-3 TRBD2 TRBV11-2 NA TGTGCCAGCAGCCTAGGCCGGACTAGCAGCACAGATACGCAGTATTTT CASSLGRTSSTDTQYF
TRBJ2-1 NA TRBV7-2 NA TGTGCCAGCAGCACCCGGAGTGGCACAGGAGAGTTCTTC CASSTRSGTGEFF
TRBJ1-1 TRBD1 TRBV14 NA TGTGCCAGCAGCCGGACAGGGGGTTCGACTGAAGCTTTCTTT CASSRTGGSTEAFF
TRBJ2-7 TRBD1 TRBV5-6 NA TGTGCCAGCACTGGACAGGGAGGGCAGTACTTC CASTGQGGQYF
TRBJ2-5 NA TRBV7-9 few TGTGCCAGCAGCTTGGTAACGGGCCAAGAGACCCAGTACTTC CASSLVTGQETQYF
TRBJ2-1 NA TRBV28 NA TGTGCCAGCACGGTCTATCATGAGCAGTTCTTC CASTVYHEQFF
TRBJ2-3 NA TRBV4-1 NA TGCGCCAGCAGCCAAGGGCCGGACAGATCAGATACGCAGTATTTT CASSQGPDRSDTQYF
TRBJ2-7 NA TRBV7-3 NA TGTGCCAGCAGCTTAATTCCCGTGGGCAGCGGGGAGCAGTACTTC CASSLIPVGSGEQYF
TRBJ1-1 NA TRBV28 NA TGTGCCAGCAGTTTACCGGCCGGGAACACTGAAGCTTTCTTT CASSLPAGNTEAFF